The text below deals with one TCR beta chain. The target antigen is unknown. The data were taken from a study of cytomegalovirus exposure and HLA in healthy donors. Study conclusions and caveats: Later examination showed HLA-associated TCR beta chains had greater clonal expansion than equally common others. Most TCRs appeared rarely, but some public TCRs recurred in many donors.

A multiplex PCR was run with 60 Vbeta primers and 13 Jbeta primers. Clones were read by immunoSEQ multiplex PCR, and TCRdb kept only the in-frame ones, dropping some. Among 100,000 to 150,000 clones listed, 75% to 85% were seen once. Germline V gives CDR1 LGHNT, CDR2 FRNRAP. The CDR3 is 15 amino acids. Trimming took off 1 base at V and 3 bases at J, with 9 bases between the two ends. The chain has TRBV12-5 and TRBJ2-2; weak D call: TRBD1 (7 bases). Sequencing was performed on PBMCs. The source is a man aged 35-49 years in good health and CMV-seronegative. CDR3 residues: CASGLGRGDTGELFF. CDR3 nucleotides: TGTGCTAGTGGTTTGGGCAGGGGGGACACCGGGGAGCTGTTTTTT. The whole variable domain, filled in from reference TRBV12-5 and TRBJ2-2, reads DARVTQTPRHKVTEMGQEVTMRCQPILGHNTVFWYRQTMMQGLELLAYFRNRAPLDDSGMPKDRFSAEMPDATLATLKIQPSEPRDSAVYFCASGLGRGDTGELFFGEGSRLTVL.